This TCR beta chain is from a study of shared clonotypes between healthy human individuals. The CDR3 has 16 residues. V gave up 1 base and J gave up 2 bases, with 13 bases separating them. Germline V lookup: CDR1 LGHNA, CDR2 YSLEER. Original processing notes: Without quality scores, immunoSEQ junctional reads could not be filtered like full-length reads. The data were produced by immunoSEQ multiplex PCR, yet TCRdb's version contains in-frame clones alone and is incomplete. V, J and clone size reflect that table, while D and trimming were determined from the DNA. The sample carries 2,500,000 or so clones, approximately 93% recorded once. A CD45RA+ naive subset and a CD45RA-negative memory subset were split from CD4+ cells.

This receptor was taken from a young man in good health. Some clones in this sample may be carry-over from other donors' samples. The V gene is TRBV4-3, the J gene TRBJ2-3, with D perhaps matching TRBD1 (6 bases). The material sequenced was naive CD4+ T cells from PBMCs. Subset: CD45RA+ positively selected. The CDR3 here is CASSQVAGVTTDTQYF. The CDR3 DNA reads as TGCGCCAGCAGCCAAGTGGCAGGGGTCACCACAGATACGCAGTATTTT.